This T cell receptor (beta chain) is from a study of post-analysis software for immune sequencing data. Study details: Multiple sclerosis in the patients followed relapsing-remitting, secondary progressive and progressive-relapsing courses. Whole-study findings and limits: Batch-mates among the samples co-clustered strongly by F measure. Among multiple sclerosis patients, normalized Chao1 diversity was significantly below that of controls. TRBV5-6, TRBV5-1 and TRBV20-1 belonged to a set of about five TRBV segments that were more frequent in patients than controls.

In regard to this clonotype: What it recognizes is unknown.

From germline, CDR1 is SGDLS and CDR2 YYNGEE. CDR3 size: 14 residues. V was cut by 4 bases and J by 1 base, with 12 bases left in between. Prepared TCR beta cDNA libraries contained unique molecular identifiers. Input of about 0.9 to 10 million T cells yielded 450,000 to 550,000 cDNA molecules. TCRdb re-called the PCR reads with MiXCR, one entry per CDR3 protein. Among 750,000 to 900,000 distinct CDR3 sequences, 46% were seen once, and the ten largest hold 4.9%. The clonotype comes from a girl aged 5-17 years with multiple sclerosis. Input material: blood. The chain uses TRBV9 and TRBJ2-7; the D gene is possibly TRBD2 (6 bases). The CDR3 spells CASSPTGLSYEQYF. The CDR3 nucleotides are TGTGCCAGCAGCCCGACGGGACTTTCCTACGAGCAGTACTTC.